Following are 27 T cell receptor beta chains from one sample sequenced in a study of CD8 T cells in ankylosing spondylitis. TCRdb reprocessed the 5' RACE reads via MiXCR and lists one record per CDR3 protein. The sample has fewer than 200,000 distinct CDR3 sequences; about a sixth are singletons. The source material was blood, either unsorted or a sorted T cell fraction (not recorded which). These receptors originate from a male donor with ankylosing spondylitis or in good health (not recorded which).

The rearrangement links TRBV6-7 to TRBJ1-5, with a weak D call TRBD1 (5 bases). TRBV6-7 is an open reading frame whose function is uncertain. The CDR3 spans 15 residues. V dropped 6 bases and J dropped 3 bases, with 15 bases sitting between them. This CDR3 reads CASRSNRRLNQPQHF. The CDR3 DNA reads as TGTGCCAGCAGAAGTAACAGGCGCCTCAATCAGCCCCAGCATTTT.

This clonotype was counted a few times. The V gene is TRBV20-1, the J gene TRBJ2-2, with 11 bases lining up with TRBD2. In germline, CDR1 is DFQATT, CDR2 SNEGSKA (reference sequence). V lost 0 bases to trimming and J lost 3 bases; unmatched junction nucleotides: 3. This CDR3 contains 16 residues. CDR3 sequence: CSARDLAGGYTGELFF. CDR3 nucleotides: TGCAGTGCTAGAGATCTAGCGGGAGGTTACACCGGGGAGCTGTTTTTT.

This clonotype has more than one count but fewer than ten. This chain uses TRBV28 with TRBJ2-7, with D unclear. The germline CDR1 and CDR2 sequences are MDHEN and SYDVKM. With 6 bases removed from V and 9 bases from J, the gap between germline ends came to 9 bases. The CDR3 totals 10 residues. The CDR3, as DNA: TGTGCCAGCAGCTCCGGTCCGCAGTACTTC. This translates into CASSSGPQYF.

V gene TRBV6-5 combines with J gene TRBJ1-3, with 10 positions matching TRBD1. The V and J ends lost 2 bases and 4 bases, in that order; junction bases with no gene match: 2. In germline, CDR1 is MNHEY, CDR2 SVGAGI. CDR3 length: 15 amino acids. The CDR3 DNA sequence: TGTGCCAGCAGTTACGGGACAGGGGCCGGAAACACCATATATTTT. Translating gives CASSYGTGAGNTIYF.

In its sample, this clonotype was seen many times. The chain uses TRBV5-1 and TRBJ2-2, with 9 bases matching TRBD1. The CDR3 consists of 17 residues. V shed 1 base, J shed 6 bases, and the junction held 10 bases outside the gene matches. Germline V lookup: CDR1 SGHRS, CDR2 YFSETQ. The CDR3 DNA follows: TGCGCCAGCAGCTTGACAGGGGGCAAACCGACAGCCGGGGAGCTGTTTTTT. Its translation is CASSLTGGKPTAGELFF.

This clonotype was seen many times. The rearrangement uses TRBV2 and TRBJ1-5, with 8 bases that match TRBD1. CDR1 is SNHLY, CDR2 FYNNEI, per germline. The J segment lost 0 bases and the V segment lost 6 bases, leaving 4 bases of the junction unmatched. The CDR3 extends over 15 amino acids. The CDR3 region is CASRYRGDSNQPQHF. For the CDR3, the DNA is TGTGCCAGCAGATACAGGGGGGATAGCAATCAGCCCCAGCATTTT.

This clonotype came up many times. The V and J genes are TRBV4-1 and TRBJ2-3; the match to TRBD2 covers 14 bases. The length of the CDR3 is 19 residues. Germline loops: CDR1 MGHRA, CDR2 YSYEKL. V was pared by 5 bases and J by 1 base, with 11 bases of the junction left unmatched. CDR3 sequence: CASSAPGTSGSSRTDTQYF. CDR3 nucleotide sequence: TGCGCCAGCAGCGCTCCCGGGACTAGCGGGAGTTCACGCACAGATACGCAGTATTTT.

This clonotype was seen at least ten times. This chain joins TRBV10-3 and TRBJ2-5; 7 bases map to TRBD1. After removal of 6 bases from V and 1 base from J, the junction contained 2 bases not matched to a gene. Germline V lookup: CDR1 ENHRY, CDR2 SYGVKD. There are 13 residues in the CDR3. This chain's CDR3 is CAISGTAQETQYF. The CDR3 coding sequence is TGTGCCATCAGCGGGACAGCCCAAGAGACCCAGTACTTC.

There are a few counts of this clonotype. The V gene is TRBV5-6, the J gene TRBJ2-3, with a weak D call TRBD1 (5 bases). This CDR3 region has 17 residues. Germline values: CDR1 SGHDT, CDR2 YYEEEE. V was pared by 2 bases and J by 3 bases, with 19 bases between. CDR3 in amino acids: CASSFKPRTTTTDTQYF. CDR3 in DNA: TGTGCCAGCAGCTTTAAACCCCGGACAACCACGACAGATACGCAGTATTTT.

V usage is TRBV12-3 or TRBV12-4 and J usage is TRBJ1-3, with 9 bases that match TRBD1. CDR3 length: 17 residues. V trimming: 7 bases; J trimming: 0 bases; junction bases outside the gene matches: 10. The CDR3 reads CASIPRDRDISGNTIYF. The CDR3 nucleotides are TGTGCCAGCATCCCCAGGGACAGGGACATCTCTGGAAACACCATATATTTT.

In its sample, this clonotype was seen many times. V usage is TRBV20-1 and J usage is TRBJ2-7; D tentatively reads TRBD1 or TRBD2 (5 bases each). The CDR3 is made up of 13 amino acids. V gave up 3 bases and J gave up 2 bases, with 11 bases separating them. Germline CDR1 and CDR2: DFQATT and SNEGSKA (reference sequence). The CDR3 bases are TGCAGTGCTAGCAGGGACGGCGCCTACGAGCAGTACTTC. Translation: CSASRDGAYEQYF.

The chain is built from TRBV28 and TRBJ1-1; 9 bases map to TRBD1. With V trimmed by 8 bases and J by 2 bases, 15 bases remained unmatched. This CDR3 has 17 amino acids. CDR1 MDHEN and CDR2 SYDVKM come from the germline V gene. CDR3 DNA: TGTGCCAGCCAGGGACCCTTTTACAGGGGGCAAAACACTGAAGCTTTCTTT. The encoded protein is CASQGPFYRGQNTEAFF.

This clonotype was found many times. This rearrangement joins TRBV20-1 to TRBJ1-5, with D possibly being TRBD1 (5 bases). The ends were cut back, 5 bases at V and 3 bases at J, with 26 bases in the middle. The V gene's germline CDR1 is DFQATT and CDR2 SNEGSKA (reference sequence). The CDR3 extends over 18 amino acids. The CDR3 DNA reads TGCAGTGCTTTGCCCCAGGTAGTTGGCTTCGGACACAATCAGCCCCAGCATTTT. Protein sequence: CSALPQVVGFGHNQPQHF.

This chain connects TRBV4-1 to TRBJ1-1; a possible D gene is TRBD1 (6 bases). The CDR3 totals 15 residues. In germline, CDR1 is MGHRA, CDR2 YSYEKL. The V gene lost 0 bases and the J gene lost 5 bases, with 13 bases spanning the gap. The CDR3 spells CASSQDVGGRTEAFF. The CDR3 coding sequence is TGCGCCAGCAGCCAAGATGTTGGGGGCCGGACTGAAGCTTTCTTT.

The CDR3 nucleotides are TGCAGCGTTGGAAACAGGGGGCTAGCTGGAAACACCATATATTTT. Its translation: CSVGNRGLAGNTIYF. V usage is TRBV29-1 and J usage is TRBJ1-3; 9 positions agree with TRBD1. Looked up from germline, CDR1 is SQVTM and CDR2 is ANQGSEA. Trimming at V came to 4 bases and at J to 2 bases, leaving 6 bases not matched to a gene. The CDR3 is 15 residues long.

Ten or more counts support this clonotype. V usage is TRBV20-1 and J usage is TRBJ2-3; no definite D call. The CDR3 runs to 10 residues. Trimming took off 8 bases at V and 2 bases at J, with 5 bases between the two ends. Germline values: CDR1 DFQATT, CDR2 SNEGSKA (reference sequence). CDR3 region: CSTDTDTQYF. The CDR3 DNA reads as TGCAGTACCGACACAGATACGCAGTATTTT.

The sample holds many counts of this clonotype. The V gene is TRBV11-2, the J gene TRBJ1-1; D gene unclear. The germline V gene has CDR1 SGHAT and CDR2 FQNNGV. The V end lost 4 bases, the J end lost 6 bases, and 9 bases lay between the germline ends. The CDR3 is 12 residues long. The CDR3 DNA reads as TGTGCCAGCAGCTGGGCGGAGGCTGAAGCTTTCTTT. Protein: CASSWAEAEAFF.

This clonotype was detected ten times or more. This sequence joins TRBV5-1 and TRBJ2-2; a weak D match, TRBD2 (6 bases). Germline V gene data show CDR1 as SGHRS and CDR2 as YFSETQ. The V gene lost 0 bases and the J gene lost 10 bases, with 16 bases spanning the gap. The CDR3 extends over 15 amino acids. The CDR3: CASSLGLGAPAELFF. The CDR3 bases are TGCGCCAGCAGCTTGGGACTAGGGGCCCCCGCGGAGCTGTTTTTT. The full variable domain, completed using reference TRBV5-1 and TRBJ2-2, is KAGVTQTPRYLIKTRGQQVTLSCSPISGHRSVSWYQQTPGQGLQFLFEYFSETQRNKGNFPGRFSGRQFSNSRSEMNVSTLELGDSALYLCASSLGLGAPAELFFGEGSRLTVL.

There are a few counts of this clonotype. The chain links TRBV2 to TRBJ1-6; no firm D call. There are 13 residues in the CDR3. The germline V gene has CDR1 SNHLY and CDR2 FYNNEI. V gave up 8 bases and J gave up 9 bases, with 14 bases separating them. Here the CDR3 DNA reads TGTGCCAGCTCCCAAAGTGTCCGTTCACCCCTCCACTTT. Translating it yields CASSQSVRSPLHF. The full variable domain, completed using reference TRBV2 and TRBJ1-6, is EPEVTQTPSHQVTQMGQEVILRCVPISNHLYFYWYRQILGQKVEFLVSFYNNEISEKSEIFDDQFSVERPDGSNFTLKIRSTKLEDSAMYFCASSQSVRSPLHFGNGTRLTVT.

This clonotype was seen a handful of times. The chain joins TRBV7-3 to TRBJ2-1; D is perhaps TRBD2 (5 bases). Germline assignment: CDR1 SGHTA and CDR2 FQGTGA. Trimming cost V 4 bases and J 3 bases, with 10 bases left between them. This CDR3 is built from 14 residues. In nucleotides, the CDR3 is TGTGCCAGCAGCTCATTCCGGGACTACAATGAGCAGTTCTTC. Its translation is CASSSFRDYNEQFF.

This clonotype was detected many times. CDR3 residues: CASSWGSGANTEAFF. The CDR3 coding sequence is TGCGCCAGCAGCTGGGGGTCGGGGGCGAACACTGAAGCTTTCTTT. V and J are TRBV5-1 and TRBJ1-1; a weak D match, TRBD1 (6 bases). In germline, CDR1 is SGHRS, CDR2 YFSETQ. Deletions cut 3 bases from V and 1 base from J, with 13 bases between. The CDR3 extends over 15 amino acids.

This clonotype has a count of ten or more. The gene calls are TRBV5-1 and TRBJ2-5; D call uncertain. V lost 1 base to trimming and J lost 0 bases, with 7 bases between them. The length of the CDR3 is 14 residues. Germline CDR1 reads SGHRS; CDR2 reads YFSETQ. For the CDR3, the DNA is TGCGCCAGCAGCTTGTTGACGGACCAAGAGACCCAGTACTTC. This sequence encodes CASSLLTDQETQYF.

This clonotype was picked up many times. The chain joins TRBV20-1 to TRBJ2-5; tentative D call: TRBD1 (5 bases). V lost 6 bases and J 2 bases, leaving 13 bases between the germline ends. Germline assignment: CDR1 DFQATT and CDR2 SNEGSKA (reference sequence). This CDR3 comprises 13 residues. Here the CDR3 DNA reads TGCAGTGCCCCACAGGTTGCACAAGAGACCCAGTACTTC. Translation: CSAPQVAQETQYF.

This clonotype was observed a handful of times. The chain combines TRBV5-1 with TRBJ1-2; TRBD1 agrees at 8 bases. The germline V gene encodes CDR1 SGHRS and CDR2 YFSETQ. CDR3 length: 15 residues. V lost 3 bases to trimming and J lost 2 bases; unmatched junction nucleotides: 6. In DNA, the CDR3 is TGCGCCAGCAGCTCCCGACAGGGGATGAACTATGGCTACACCTTC. Its protein product is CASSSRQGMNYGYTF.

This chain connects TRBV12-3 or TRBV12-4 to TRBJ2-4; 9 bases are shared with TRBD1. This CDR3 has 17 amino acids. V shed 4 bases and J 0 bases; nucleotides not matched to a gene: 7. This chain's CDR3 is CASSSLGTGLAKNIQYF. The CDR3 DNA sequence: TGTGCCAGCAGTTCCCTCGGGACAGGGCTAGCCAAAAACATTCAGTACTTC.

This clonotype turned up a few times. The chain carries TRBV20-1 and TRBJ2-3, with 8 bases identical to TRBD2. The CDR3 runs to 13 residues. Unmatched junction bases numbered 6, after V lost 6 bases and J lost 4 bases. Germline loops: CDR1 DFQATT, CDR2 SNEGSKA (reference sequence). DNA of the CDR3: TGCAGTGCCAGATTCGGGGGGGCAGATACGCAGTATTTT. It translates to CSARFGGADTQYF.

This clonotype has at least ten counts. The chain has TRBV5-1 and TRBJ1-4; no clear D. CDR1 is SGHRS and CDR2 is YFSETQ in the germline V gene. V was clipped by 7 bases and J by 8 bases, with 15 bases between them. This CDR3 region has 13 residues. In nucleotides, the CDR3 is TGCGCCAGCCGCCTACGCGGAGGGGAAAAACTGTTTTTT. This codes for CASRLRGGEKLFF.